This note documents a single T cell receptor beta chain sequence. The target antigen is unknown. The data derive from a study of PD-L1 blockade in urothelial cancer. Across the study: Patients initiated atezolizumab at some point between 2013 and 2015 at 1,200 mg intravenously every 3 weeks. It was at 3 weeks (second dose) and 6 weeks after treatment start that blood was analyzed. Study-wide points: Durable benefit accompanied greater 3-week expansion of tumor-associated blood clones.

Specified time point: pretreatment peripheral blood. Patients had urothelial carcinoma that was locally advanced or metastatic. Profiling relied on immunoSEQ multiplex PCR, and the TCRdb table lists in-frame clones only, not all of them. Counted here are tens of thousands of clones, 81% occurring once; the ten biggest clones make up about 2.9%. The ends were cut back, 6 bases at V and 0 bases at J, with 12 bases in the middle. The CDR3 is 15 residues long. Germline V gene sequence: CDR1 SNHLY, CDR2 FYNNEI. The clonotype comes from a man aged 70-80 years with urothelial cancer. This rearrangement joins TRBV2 to TRBJ2-1; possibly TRBD2 for D (7 bases). Sequencing was performed on PBMCs, taken around atezolizumab (anti-PD-L1) treatment. The CDR3 region is CASRKGGSSYNEQFF. CDR3 in DNA: TGTGCCAGCAGAAAGGGGGGGAGCTCCTACAATGAGCAGTTCTTC. Full variable domain (missing parts from reference TRBV2 and TRBJ2-1): EPEVTQTPSHQVTQMGQEVILRCVPISNHLYFYWYRQILGQKVEFLVSFYNNEISEKSEIFDDQFSVERPDGSNFTLKIRSTKLEDSAMYFCASRKGGSSYNEQFFGPGTRLTVL.